A selection of T cell receptor beta chains follows, all from one sample in a study of blood T cells in healthy people across ages. TCRdb processed the 5' RACE reads anew with MiXCR; each CDR3 protein has one entry. The top ten hold over 5.5% of the sample, which has 1,500,000 or so distinct CDR3 sequences, roughly 59% seen once. The sample consisted of blood. The receptors were sampled from a man aged 18 to 30 in good health. The CDR3 runs from the conserved cysteine through the conserved F or W. The D gene is left open where the match is weak. The listing skips clone size in some rows; elsewhere it reads once, few, many or a size class.

NA	NA	TRBJ2-3	TRBV9	CASSPPGDTDTQYF	TGTGCCAGCAGCCCCCCGGGGGACACAGATACGCAGTATTTT
TRBD1	NA	TRBJ2-3	TRBV13	CASSLEGTEGPDTQYF	TGTGCCAGCAGCTTAGAGGGGACAGAAGGCCCAGATACGCAGTATTTT
TRBD2	NA	TRBJ2-1	TRBV28	CASSKTSGMINEQFF	TGTGCCAGCAGCAAAACTAGCGGGATGATAAATGAGCAGTTCTTC
NA	few	TRBJ2-7	TRBV29-1	CSVGPGPRSEQYF	TGCAGCGTCGGACCGGGGCCTAGGAGTGAGCAGTACTTC
NA	NA	TRBJ2-3	TRBV30	CAWSGGTGTDTQYF	TGTGCCTGGAGTGGAGGAACAGGCACAGATACGCAGTATTTT
TRBD2	NA	TRBJ2-7	TRBV20-1	CSAVSLAGGYYEQYF	TGCAGTGCTGTCTCTCTCGCGGGGGGTTACTACGAGCAGTACTTC
NA	NA	TRBJ2-5	TRBV4-1	CASSQDRGAGETQYF	TGCGCCAGCAGCCAAGATAGGGGAGCGGGAGAGACCCAGTACTTC
NA	many	TRBJ1-2	TRBV10-3	CAISDVTTQDGYTF	TGTGCCATCAGTGACGTTACTACCCAGGATGGCTACACCTTC
NA	many	TRBJ2-1	TRBV6-5	CASSYSNEQFF	TGTGCCAGCAGTTACTCCAATGAGCAGTTCTTC
NA	NA	TRBJ2-6	TRBV12-3/TRBV12-4	CASTPDFSGANVLTF	TGTGCCAGCACGCCGGATTTCTCTGGGGCCAACGTCCTGACTTTC
NA	NA	TRBJ1-2	TRBV20-1	CSARDRRQMFTNYGYTF	TGCAGTGCTAGAGATCGCCGCCAGATGTTTACTAACTATGGCTACACCTTC
NA	few	TRBJ2-2	TRBV20-1	CSAFRRGGHEGTGELFF	TGCAGTGCCTTCCGCAGGGGTGGGCACGAAGGCACCGGGGAGCTGTTTTTT
NA	NA	TRBJ1-1	TRBV5-1	CASSLQRKGTEAFF	TGCGCCAGCAGCCTTCAACGAAAGGGCACTGAAGCTTTCTTT
NA	NA	TRBJ1-2	TRBV6-2/TRBV6-3	CASSSTAAYGYTF	TGTGCCAGCAGTTCTACAGCGGCGTATGGCTACACCTTC
TRBD1	NA	TRBJ1-2	TRBV7-9	CASSLSNGQGNYGYTF	TGTGCCAGCAGCCTATCGAACGGACAGGGTAACTATGGCTACACCTTC
NA	NA	TRBJ2-5	TRBV7-8	CASSLARSLVIGKTQYF	TGTGCCAGCAGCTTAGCGCGGTCTCTAGTTATCGGAAAGACCCAGTACTTC
NA	NA	TRBJ2-7	TRBV7-9	CASSYGPSEQYF	TGTGCCAGCAGCTACGGACCTTCCGAGCAGTACTTC
NA	NA	TRBJ2-7	TRBV6-5	CASSYSPLVTYEQYF	TGTGCCAGCAGTTACTCTCCACTAGTAACCTACGAGCAGTACTTC
NA	NA	TRBJ2-5	TRBV4-1	CASSQLGAETQYF	TGCGCCAGCAGCCAACTGGGTGCAGAGACCCAGTACTTC
NA	few	TRBJ2-1	TRBV6-5	CASSYVQADEQFF	TGTGCCAGCAGTTACGTTCAGGCGGATGAGCAGTTCTTC
TRBD2	NA	TRBJ2-1	TRBV20-1	CSARADGTSNEQFF	TGCAGTGCTAGAGCCGACGGGACTAGCAATGAGCAGTTCTTC
TRBD1	NA	TRBJ2-7	TRBV20-1	CSARAHGTGVTYEQYF	TGCAGTGCTAGAGCCCACGGGACAGGTGTAACCTACGAGCAGTACTTC
TRBD2	NA	TRBJ2-3	TRBV12-3/TRBV12-4	CASRTGLSSTDTQYF	TGTGCCAGCAGAACGGGACTAAGTAGCACAGATACGCAGTATTTT
NA	NA	TRBJ2-7	TRBV7-9	CASSPSVTYHYEQYF	TGTGCCAGCAGCCCCAGCGTGACCTATCACTACGAGCAGTACTTC
TRBD1	few	TRBJ2-7	TRBV20-1	CSAADRETYEQYF	TGCAGTGCCGCGGACAGGGAGACCTACGAGCAGTACTTC
NA	NA	TRBJ2-1	TRBV20-1	CSASFTLYNEQFF	TGCAGTGCTAGTTTTACCCTCTACAATGAGCAGTTCTTC
NA	NA	TRBJ1-1	TRBV20-1	CSARGGGLNTEAFF	TGCAGTGCTAGAGGGGGGGGGCTGAACACTGAAGCTTTCTTT
TRBD1	NA	TRBJ1-4	TRBV7-9	CASSFSKGAGGEKLFF	TGTGCCAGCAGCTTCTCAAAAGGGGCAGGGGGCGAAAAACTGTTTTTT
NA	NA	TRBJ2-7	TRBV29-1	CSVAPNQGGYEQYF	TGCAGCGTTGCCCCAAACCAGGGAGGATACGAGCAGTACTTC
TRBD2	NA	TRBJ2-1	TRBV5-1	CASSLSLGTSGYNEQFF	TGCGCCAGCAGCTTGTCGCTAGGGACTAGCGGTTACAATGAGCAGTTCTTC
NA	NA	TRBJ2-3	TRBV9	CASSVVGTRPDTQYF	TGTGCCAGCAGCGTAGTAGGGACCCGGCCAGATACGCAGTATTTT
NA	NA	TRBJ1-2	TRBV5-6	CASRDGQFYGYTF	TGTGCCAGCAGAGACGGGCAGTTCTATGGCTACACCTTC
NA	NA	TRBJ2-7	TRBV7-9	CASSSSMGKVIYEQYF	TGTGCCAGCAGCTCCTCGATGGGAAAGGTCATATACGAGCAGTACTTC
NA	NA	TRBJ2-7	TRBV11-2	CASSSAPLAQYF	TGTGCCAGCAGCTCCGCGCCATTGGCCCAGTACTTC
NA	NA	TRBJ2-7	TRBV13	CASSDYVNSYEQYF	TGTGCCAGCAGCGACTACGTAAACTCCTACGAGCAGTACTTC
TRBD1	NA	TRBJ2-1	TRBV25-1	CASSESQHRDREYNEQFF	TGTGCCAGCAGTGAATCCCAACACCGGGACAGGGAATACAATGAGCAGTTCTTC
TRBD1	NA	TRBJ2-3	TRBV6-1	CASKDRRTTDTQYF	TGTGCCAGCAAGGACAGGAGGACCACAGATACGCAGTATTTT
TRBD2	NA	TRBJ2-1	TRBV7-9	CASSLAGASGRKGTNEQFF	TGTGCCAGCAGCTTAGCGGGGGCTAGCGGGAGGAAGGGGACCAATGAGCAGTTCTTC
TRBD1	NA	TRBJ1-1	TRBV29-1	CSVDADRGLMNTEAFF	TGCAGCGTTGACGCAGACAGGGGGCTGATGAACACTGAAGCTTTCTTT
NA	NA	TRBJ2-5	TRBV28	CASSLSRDNQETQYF	TGTGCCAGCAGTTTATCGCGGGACAACCAAGAGACCCAGTACTTC
TRBD2	few	TRBJ2-3	TRBV2	CASSEAGLAAVITQYF	TGTGCCAGCAGTGAAGCAGGACTAGCGGCTGTCATTACGCAGTATTTT
NA	once	TRBJ1-1	TRBV6-5	CASSIGAEAFF	TGTGCCAGCTCGATCGGCGCTGAAGCTTTCTTT
NA	NA	TRBJ2-7	TRBV20-1	CSARFGTYEQYF	TGCAGTGCCCGGTTTGGCACCTACGAGCAGTACTTC
NA	few	TRBJ1-5	TRBV6-6	CASSYRGDQPQHF	TGTGCCAGCAGTTACAGGGGAGATCAGCCCCAGCATTTT
TRBD2	few	TRBJ2-7	TRBV7-9	CASSISGSEYEQYF	TGTGCCAGCAGCATCAGCGGGAGTGAGTACGAGCAGTACTTC
NA	NA	TRBJ2-7	TRBV4-1	CASSQEPNYEQYF	TGCGCCAGCAGCCAAGAGCCAAACTACGAGCAGTACTTC
NA	few	TRBJ2-7	TRBV20-1	CSATDQTRVSGEQYF	TGCAGTGCTACCGACCAAACCAGGGTCTCAGGCGAGCAGTACTTC
TRBD2	NA	TRBJ2-3	TRBV7-8	CASSWIAGTDLDTQYF	TGTGCCAGCAGCTGGATAGCGGGGACGGATTTAGATACGCAGTATTTT
TRBD1	NA	TRBJ2-6	TRBV6-6	CASTRDRTGANVLTF	TGTGCCAGCACCCGGGACAGAACTGGGGCCAACGTCCTGACTTTC
TRBD1	few	TRBJ2-7	TRBV29-1	CSVATGGGTYEQYF	TGCAGCGTTGCAACAGGGGGCGGGACCTACGAGCAGTACTTC
TRBD2	NA	TRBJ2-5	TRBV20-1	CSAPPLERGGNRETQYF	TGCAGTGCTCCCCCCCTCGAGCGGGGGGGCAATCGGGAGACCCAGTACTTC
NA	NA	TRBJ2-7	TRBV28	CASTLRHGGEQYF	TGTGCCAGCACCCTACGACACGGCGGCGAGCAGTACTTC
TRBD2	NA	TRBJ2-5	TRBV5-1	CASSLTGLDPETQYF	TGCGCCAGCAGCTTGACGGGACTAGACCCAGAGACCCAGTACTTC
NA	once	TRBJ1-1	TRBV4-3	CASSESTALNTEAFF	TGCGCCAGCAGCGAAAGTACAGCGTTGAACACTGAAGCTTTCTTT
NA	NA	TRBJ2-5	TRBV12-3/TRBV12-4	CASTDSGLYQETQYF	TGTGCCAGCACCGACAGTGGGTTGTACCAAGAGACCCAGTACTTC